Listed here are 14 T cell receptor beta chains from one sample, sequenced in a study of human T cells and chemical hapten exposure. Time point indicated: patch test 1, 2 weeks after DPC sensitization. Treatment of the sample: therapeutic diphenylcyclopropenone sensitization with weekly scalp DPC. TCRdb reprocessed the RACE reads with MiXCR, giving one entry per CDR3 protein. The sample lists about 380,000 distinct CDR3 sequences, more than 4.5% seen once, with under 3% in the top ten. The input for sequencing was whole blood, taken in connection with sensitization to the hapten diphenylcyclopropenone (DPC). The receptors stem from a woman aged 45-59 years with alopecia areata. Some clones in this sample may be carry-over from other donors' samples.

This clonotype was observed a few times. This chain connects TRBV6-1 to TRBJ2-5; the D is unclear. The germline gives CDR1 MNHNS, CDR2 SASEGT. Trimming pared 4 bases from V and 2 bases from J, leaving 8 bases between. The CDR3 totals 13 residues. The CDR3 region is CASSGWQQETQYF. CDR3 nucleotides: TGTGCCAGCAGTGGATGGCAGCAAGAGACCCAGTACTTC.

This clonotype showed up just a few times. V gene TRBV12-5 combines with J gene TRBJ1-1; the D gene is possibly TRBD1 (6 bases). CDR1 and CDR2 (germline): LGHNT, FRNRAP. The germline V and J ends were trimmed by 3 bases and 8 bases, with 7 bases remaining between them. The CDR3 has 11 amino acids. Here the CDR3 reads CASGFGQEAFF. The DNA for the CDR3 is TGTGCTAGTGGTTTTGGACAGGAAGCTTTCTTT.

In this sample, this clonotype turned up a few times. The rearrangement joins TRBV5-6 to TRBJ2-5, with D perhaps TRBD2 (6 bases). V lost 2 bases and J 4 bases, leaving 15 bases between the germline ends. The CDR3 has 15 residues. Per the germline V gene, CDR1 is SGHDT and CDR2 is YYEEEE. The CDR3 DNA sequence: TGTGCCAGCAGCTTCGGTACGGGAGTAGGAGAGACCCAGTACTTC. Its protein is CASSFGTGVGETQYF.

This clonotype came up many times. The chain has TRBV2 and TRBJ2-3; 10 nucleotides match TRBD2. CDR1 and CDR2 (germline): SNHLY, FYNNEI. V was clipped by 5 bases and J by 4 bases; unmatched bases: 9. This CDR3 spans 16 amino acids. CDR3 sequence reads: CASSTRLAGAADTQYF. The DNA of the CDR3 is TGTGCCAGCAGTACCAGGCTAGCGGGAGCGGCAGATACGCAGTATTTT.

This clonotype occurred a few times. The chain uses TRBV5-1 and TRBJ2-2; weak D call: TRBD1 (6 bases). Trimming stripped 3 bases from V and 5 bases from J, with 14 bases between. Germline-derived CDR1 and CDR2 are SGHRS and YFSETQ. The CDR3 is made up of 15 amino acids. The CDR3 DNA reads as TGCGCCAGCAGCTCAGGACTTGGACAGACCGGGGAGCTGTTTTTT. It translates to CASSSGLGQTGELFF.

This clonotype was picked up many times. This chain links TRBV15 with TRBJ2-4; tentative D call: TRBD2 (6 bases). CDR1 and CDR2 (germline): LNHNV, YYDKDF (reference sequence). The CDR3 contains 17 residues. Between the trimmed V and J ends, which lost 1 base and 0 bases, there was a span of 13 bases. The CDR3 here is CATSRVAAGLAKNIQYF. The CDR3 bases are TGTGCCACCAGCAGAGTAGCGGCAGGCTTAGCCAAAAACATTCAGTACTTC.

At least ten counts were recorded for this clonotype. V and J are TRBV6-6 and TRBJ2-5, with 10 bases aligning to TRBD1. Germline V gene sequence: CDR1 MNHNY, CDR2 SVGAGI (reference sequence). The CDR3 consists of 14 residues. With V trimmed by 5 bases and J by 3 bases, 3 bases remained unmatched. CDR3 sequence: CASSPGTGEETQYF. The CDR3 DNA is TGTGCCAGCAGTCCCGGGACAGGGGAAGAGACCCAGTACTTC.

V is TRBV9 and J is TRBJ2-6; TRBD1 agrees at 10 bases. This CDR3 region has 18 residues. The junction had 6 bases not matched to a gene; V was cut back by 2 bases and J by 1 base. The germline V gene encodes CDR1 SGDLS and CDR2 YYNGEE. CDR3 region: CASSVQTGGASGANVLTF. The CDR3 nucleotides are TGTGCCAGCAGCGTCCAGACAGGGGGCGCTTCTGGGGCCAACGTCCTGACTTTC.

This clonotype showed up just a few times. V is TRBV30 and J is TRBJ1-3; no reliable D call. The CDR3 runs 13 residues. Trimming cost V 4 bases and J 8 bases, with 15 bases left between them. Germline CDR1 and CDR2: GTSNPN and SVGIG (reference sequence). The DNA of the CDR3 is TGTGCCTGGACCGTCACCCCTTGGCACACCATATATTTT. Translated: CAWTVTPWHTIYF.

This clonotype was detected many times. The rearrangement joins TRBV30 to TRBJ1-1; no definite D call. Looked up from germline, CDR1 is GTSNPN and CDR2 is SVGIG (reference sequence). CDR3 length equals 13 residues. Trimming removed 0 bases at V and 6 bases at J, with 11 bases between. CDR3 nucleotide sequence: TGTGCCTGGAGTGTTCGGGCGGCGGCTGAAGCTTTCTTT. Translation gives CAWSVRAAAEAFF.

The CDR3, as DNA: TGTGCCAGCAGTATACCGACAGGTGCCAACACTGAAGCTTTCTTT. It yields the protein CASSIPTGANTEAFF. This chain uses TRBV12-3 or TRBV12-4 with TRBJ1-1; the D gene is possibly TRBD1 (6 bases). V lost 5 bases, J lost 2 bases, and 15 bases lay in between. This CDR3 is built from 15 residues.

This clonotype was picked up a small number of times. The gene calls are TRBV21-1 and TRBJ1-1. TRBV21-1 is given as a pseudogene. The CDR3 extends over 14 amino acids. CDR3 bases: TGTGCCAGCAGCAAAGGGAGGATGAACACTGAAGCTTTCTTT. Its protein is CASSKGRMNTEAFF.

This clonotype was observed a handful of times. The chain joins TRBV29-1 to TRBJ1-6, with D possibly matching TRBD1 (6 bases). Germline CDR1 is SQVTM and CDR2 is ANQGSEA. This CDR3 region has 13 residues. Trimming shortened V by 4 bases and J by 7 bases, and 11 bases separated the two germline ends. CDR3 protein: CSVGKGGNSPLHF. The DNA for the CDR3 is TGCAGCGTTGGTAAGGGGGGGAATTCACCCCTCCACTTT.

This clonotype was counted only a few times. CDR3 protein: CASSAPDKSGDTQYF. CDR3 nucleotide sequence: TGTGCCAGCAGTGCCCCAGACAAATCGGGCGATACGCAGTATTTT. This sequence joins TRBV9 and TRBJ2-3; D unresolved. CDR1 is SGDLS and CDR2 is YYNGEE in the germline V gene. CDR3 length: 15 amino acids. V shed 5 bases and J shed 6 bases, with 19 bases lying between them.